Below, 29 T cell receptor beta chains from the same sample are listed, as sequenced in a study of CD8+CD57+ T cells in acquired aplastic anemia. Genomic DNA was employed as the template in profiling TCR beta VDJ and CDR3. In TCRdb, the reads were re-called with MiXCR into one record per CDR3 protein. There are 150,000 to 180,000 distinct CDR3 sequences in the sample; about 50% occur only once, and about an eighth lies in the top ten. Those patients picked for sequencing had displayed CD8+CD57+ cell expansion on flow cytometry. The sequenced sample was sorted CD4+, CD8+, or CD8+CD57+ T cells (not recorded which) from PBMCs. Receptor source: a human donor with aplastic anemia.

The V call is TRBV20-1, the J call TRBJ2-7; a possible D gene is TRBD1 (5 bases). CDR3 size: 12 residues. Germline V gene sequence: CDR1 DFQATT, CDR2 SNEGSKA (reference sequence). V was clipped by 3 bases and J by 9 bases, with 15 bases between them. For the CDR3, the DNA is TGCAGTGCTAGCGAGGACAACCTACGGCAGTACTTC. The encoded protein is CSASEDNLRQYF.

This clonotype was observed many times. The chain has TRBV6-1 and TRBJ1-1; D not certain. Trimming stripped 0 bases from V and 4 bases from J, with 12 bases between. Germline assignment: CDR1 MNHNS and CDR2 SASEGT. This CDR3 region has 15 residues. DNA for the CDR3: TGTGCCAGCAGTGAAGCGCGAGGGCGGGGCACTGAAGCTTTCTTT. Its translation is CASSEARGRGTEAFF.

The genes are TRBV19 and TRBJ1-1; D is undetermined. This CDR3 spans 13 amino acids. The V end lost 3 bases, the J end lost 3 bases, and 8 bases lay between the germline ends. The germline gives CDR1 LNHDA, CDR2 SQIVND (reference sequence). The CDR3 loop reads CASSMSPDTEAFF. The CDR3, as DNA: TGTGCCAGTAGTATGTCCCCGGACACTGAAGCTTTCTTT.

This clonotype was counted many times. This chain joins TRBV19 and TRBJ2-1; 9 nucleotides agree with TRBD1. V shed 2 bases, J shed 8 bases, and the junction held 4 bases outside the gene matches. Germline-derived CDR1 and CDR2 are LNHDA and SQIVND (reference sequence). This CDR3 contains 14 residues. This chain's CDR3 is CASSITGGRDEQFF. DNA for the CDR3: TGTGCCAGTAGTATAACAGGGGGCCGAGATGAGCAGTTCTTC.

To note about this clonotype: Germline is not matched at one junction end, which may reflect a read error. The V call is TRBV6-5, the J call TRBJ2-7; 7 bases map to TRBD1. Germline V gene lookup returns CDR1 MNHEY and CDR2 SVGAGI. This CDR3 has 14 residues. The CDR3 protein is CASCYGAGGQEQYF. For the CDR3, the DNA is TGTGCCAGCTGTTATGGGGCAGGGGGTCAAGAGCAGTACTTC.

This clonotype was picked up a small number of times. The chain employs TRBV3-1 and TRBJ2-1; 7 bases agree with TRBD1. CDR1 LGHDT and CDR2 YNNKEL come from the germline V gene (reference sequence). V lost 0 bases to trimming and J lost 5 bases; unmatched junction nucleotides: 4. This CDR3 contains 15 residues. CDR3 in amino acids: CASSQDGQVNNEQFF. DNA for the CDR3: TGTGCCAGCAGCCAAGACGGACAGGTAAACAATGAGCAGTTCTTC.

This clonotype has only one observation. The chain combines TRBV2 with TRBJ2-5; D may be TRBD1 (5 bases). This CDR3 has 15 residues. Trimming left V 1 base short and J 5 bases short, with 14 bases between. Germline CDR1 SNHLY, CDR2 FYNNEI. The CDR3 spells CASSEDRSKRETQYF. The CDR3 DNA is TGTGCCAGCAGTGAAGACAGGTCGAAAAGGGAGACCCAGTACTTC.

The chain has TRBV20-1 and TRBJ2-3, with D possibly TRBD1 on 6 matching bases. There are 13 residues in the CDR3. The germline V gene has CDR1 DFQATT and CDR2 SNEGSKA (reference sequence). Trimming stripped 5 bases from V and 0 bases from J, with 9 bases between. CDR3 nucleotide sequence: TGCAGTGCTTCTACAGGGAGCACAGATACGCAGTATTTT. Translation gives CSASTGSTDTQYF.

This clonotype occurred a few times. This chain links TRBV5-1 with TRBJ1-1; 10 nucleotides line up with TRBD1. After removal of 4 bases from V and 0 bases from J, the junction contained 12 bases not matched to a gene. CDR1 is SGHRS, CDR2 YFSETQ, per germline. The CDR3 loop spans 18 amino acids. The CDR3: CASSIQSPGTGVNTEAFF. The CDR3 region has the DNA TGCGCCAGCAGCATACAAAGTCCCGGGACAGGGGTGAACACTGAAGCTTTCTTT.

The rearrangement joins TRBV15 to TRBJ2-3, with no clear D. The germline CDR1 and CDR2 sequences are LNHNV and YYDKDF (reference sequence). CDR3 size: 13 residues. Trimming pared 2 bases from V and 4 bases from J, leaving 7 bases between. The CDR3 region is CATSRQNADTQYF. For the CDR3, the DNA is TGTGCCACCAGCAGACAGAACGCAGATACGCAGTATTTT.

The chain joins TRBV15 to TRBJ1-4, with D perhaps TRBD1 (6 bases). Deletions cut 0 bases from V and 6 bases from J, with 11 bases between. Looked up from germline, CDR1 is LNHNV and CDR2 is YYDKDF (reference sequence). CDR3 length: 15 residues. CDR3 amino acids: CATSRDTTGDEKLFF. CDR3 in DNA: TGTGCCACCAGCAGAGATACGACAGGAGATGAAAAACTGTTTTTT.

This clonotype was seen repeatedly, ten times or more. The chain uses TRBV7-2 and TRBJ2-5; tentative D call: TRBD1 (6 bases). Germline CDR1 SGHTA, CDR2 FQGNSA. This CDR3 has 15 amino acids. V was clipped by 2 bases and J by 4 bases, with 14 bases between them. DNA for the CDR3: TGTGCCAGCAGCTTAAACAGGGTGTTAGGAGAGACCCAGTACTTC. Translated: CASSLNRVLGETQYF.

The V and J genes are TRBV7-9 and TRBJ1-5, with D unresolved. V dropped 5 bases and J dropped 8 bases, with 1 base sitting between them. There are 9 residues in the CDR3. Germline CDR1 and CDR2: SEHNR and FQNEAQ (reference sequence). CDR3 bases: TGTGCCAGCAGCAAGCCCCAGCATTTT. This encodes CASSKPQHF.

This clonotype came up many times. This chain links TRBV29-1 with TRBJ1-1; D not resolved. The CDR3 covers 15 residues. V dropped 6 bases and J dropped 0 bases, with 17 bases sitting between them. Germline loops: CDR1 SQVTM, CDR2 ANQGSEA. The CDR3 sequence: CSVPNYGSMNTEAFF. CDR3 DNA sequence: TGCAGCGTCCCAAATTATGGCAGCATGAACACTGAAGCTTTCTTT.

This clonotype was observed at least ten times. The CDR3 coding sequence is TGTGCCAGCAGCTTCTGGTGGTTCCCCACAGATACGCAGTATTTT. Translating it yields CASSFWWFPTDTQYF. V is TRBV7-9 and J is TRBJ2-3; no clear D. The CDR3 is 15 residues long. V lost 3 bases and J lost 2, with 12 bases in between. Germline CDR1 is SEHNR and CDR2 is FQNEAQ (reference sequence).

There are a few counts of this clonotype. J is TRBJ2-7 and V is TRBV24-1; D remains ambiguous. Per the germline V gene, CDR1 is KGHDR and CDR2 is SFDVKD. V shed 4 bases and J shed 1 base, with 4 bases lying between them. The CDR3 sequence is 12 residues long. CDR3 nucleotide sequence: TGTGCCACCAGTGACACTTCCTACGAGCAGTACTTC. Translating it yields CATSDTSYEQYF.

This clonotype was counted between two and nine times. V usage is TRBV10-3 and J usage is TRBJ1-2, with TRBD1 as a possible D gene (6 bases). This CDR3 is 13 amino acids long. Trimming stripped 2 bases from V and 4 bases from J, with 8 bases between. The V gene's germline CDR1 is ENHRY and CDR2 SYGVKD. CDR3 residues: CAISEGQTYGYTF. CDR3 coding DNA: TGTGCCATCAGTGAGGGACAGACCTATGGCTACACCTTC.

Details on this clonotype: One end of the junction is discordant with germline, which a read error may explain. V gene TRBV24-1 combines with J gene TRBJ2-7, with D perhaps TRBD1 or TRBD2 (5 bases each). The germline V gene has CDR1 KGHDR and CDR2 SFDVKD. The CDR3 sequence is 13 residues long. The CDR3 loop reads CATSGTPSYEQYF. The CDR3 DNA reads as TGCGCCACCTCCGGGACCCCATCCTACGAGCAGTACTTC.

This clonotype has at least ten counts. The chain uses TRBV19 and TRBJ2-1; D is uncertain. The germline V gene encodes CDR1 LNHDA and CDR2 SQIVND (reference sequence). Trimming took 4 bases from V and 0 from J, leaving 7 bases between them. The CDR3 extends over 14 amino acids. CDR3 coding DNA: TGTGCCAGTAGTAAGGTTAGCTCCTACAATGAGCAGTTCTTC. This encodes CASSKVSSYNEQFF.

The V call is TRBV11-1, the J call TRBJ2-7; the match to TRBD2 covers 16 bases. Unmatched junction bases numbered 8, after V lost 5 bases and J lost 4 bases. Germline values: CDR1 SGHAT, CDR2 FQDESV (reference sequence). This CDR3 is built from 17 residues. The DNA of the CDR3 is TGTGCCAGCAGCGAGGGACTAGCGGGAGGGGTCCCTTACGAGCAGTACTTC. Amino acid sequence: CASSEGLAGGVPYEQYF.

This clonotype came up many times. The chain has TRBV7-9 and TRBJ1-2; 7 bases fit TRBD1. The CDR3 is 15 residues long. Per germline, CDR1 SEHNR and CDR2 FQNEAQ (reference sequence). Germline trimming cut 5 bases from V and 4 bases from J; bases unmatched to any gene: 10. CDR3 region: CASSLLDRDVYGYTF. The CDR3, as DNA: TGTGCCAGCAGCCTACTTGACAGGGACGTCTATGGCTACACCTTC.

This clonotype was counted only a few times. The V gene is TRBV2, the J gene TRBJ2-4; perhaps TRBD2 as D (6 bases). CDR1 and CDR2 from the germline V gene are SNHLY and FYNNEI. This CDR3 is 15 amino acids long. V dropped 6 bases and J dropped 5 bases, with 17 bases sitting between them. CDR3 in amino acids: CASSQRGVHQNIQYF. CDR3 DNA: TGTGCCAGCAGCCAACGCGGGGTTCACCAAAACATTCAGTACTTC.

This clonotype showed up many times. This chain links TRBV10-3 with TRBJ2-7; TRBD1 matches at 8 bases. V was pared by 0 bases and J by 7 bases, with 14 bases of the junction left unmatched. This CDR3 contains 17 residues. The germline V gene has CDR1 ENHRY and CDR2 SYGVKD. The CDR3 nucleotides are TGTGCCATCAGTGAGTCGAACGTGGACAGGGTCTATGGGGAGCAGTACTTC. As protein: CAISESNVDRVYGEQYF.

This clonotype was observed many times. The rearrangement uses TRBV6-5 and TRBJ2-7; no definite D call. CDR1 is MNHEY, CDR2 SVGAGI, per germline. This CDR3 has 14 residues. The V and J ends lost 2 bases and 3 bases respectively, with 11 bases between them. The CDR3 protein is CASSYLQESYEQYF. The CDR3 DNA sequence: TGTGCCAGCAGTTACCTCCAAGAAAGCTACGAGCAGTACTTC.

The rearrangement joins TRBV10-3 to TRBJ2-7; 10 positions match TRBD1. V was clipped by 10 bases and J by 5 bases; unmatched bases: 14. The germline V gene has CDR1 ENHRY and CDR2 SYGVKD. This CDR3 contains 15 residues. The CDR3 DNA reads as TGTGCCAGCAATTCCCGCCGGGACAGGGGCCACGAGCAGTACTTC. Its translation is CASNSRRDRGHEQYF.

This clonotype was picked up many times. The gene calls are TRBV10-3 and TRBJ2-5; the D gene is possibly TRBD2 (6 bases). CDR1 ENHRY and CDR2 SYGVKD come from the germline V gene. The CDR3 loop spans 13 amino acids. Between the trimmed V and J ends, which lost 3 bases and 5 bases, there was a span of 10 bases. Here the CDR3 reads CAISDPGRETQYF. The CDR3 coding sequence is TGTGCCATCAGTGACCCTGGGAGGGAGACCCAGTACTTC.

The J gene is TRBJ1-1, the V gene TRBV7-8; D is unclear. Trimming left V 5 bases short and J 1 base short, with 11 bases between. The CDR3 length is 14 residues. CDR1 is SGHVS, CDR2 FQNEAQ, per germline. Here the CDR3 DNA reads TGTGCCAGCAGCCCCGTGGGCCAGAACACTGAAGCTTTCTTT. Translation: CASSPVGQNTEAFF. Full variable domain (rest looked up from reference TRBV7-8 and TRBJ1-1): GAGVSQSPRYKVAKRGQDVALRCDPISGHVSLFWYQQALGQGPEFLTYFQNEAQLDKSGLPSDRFFAERPEGSVSTLKIQRTQQEDSAVYLCASSPVGQNTEAFFGQGTRLTVV.

The V call is TRBV25-1, the J call TRBJ2-1; 9 bases agree with TRBD2. CDR3 length equals 14 residues. V shed 7 bases, J shed 2 bases, and the junction held 3 bases outside the gene matches. The germline V gene has CDR1 MGHDK and CDR2 SYGVNS. CDR3 coding DNA: TGTGCCAGCACGGTAGCGGGAGCCTACAATGAGCAGTTCTTC. It yields the protein CASTVAGAYNEQFF.

The genes are TRBV4-2 and TRBJ1-6; 7 bases are shared with TRBD1. Per germline, CDR1 LGHNA and CDR2 YNFKEQ. After removal of 2 bases from V and 13 bases from J, the junction contained 11 bases not matched to a gene. There are 15 residues in the CDR3. In DNA, the CDR3 is TGTGCCAGCAGCCAACGGACAGGCCTCTCGGGTCCCCTCCACTTT. This sequence encodes CASSQRTGLSGPLHF.